The present TCR beta chain was sequenced within a study of T cell responses to AZD1222 COVID-19 vaccine. Study-level findings and limits: Close to half of spike-specific TCRs reportedly recognize unmutated variant regions. Recipients of AZD1222 seropositive at baseline numbered only six or seven. Donor demographics were predominantly white British with a female majority; clonal diversity may be underestimated.

Assay: immunoSEQ multiplex PCR; the TCRdb copy retains only in-frame clones and omits some. There are some 180,000 clones in the sample; approximately 89% occur only once, and about 1.8% lies in the top ten. The germline gives CDR1 KGHSH, CDR2 LQKENI. This CDR3 is 15 amino acids long. V was shortened by 3 bases and J by 0 bases, with 11 bases between the two germline ends. Of note for this clone: What it binds is not known.

The study pooled second doses at about 4 or about 12 weeks. This chain uses TRBV18 with TRBJ1-2; no definite D call. The material was peripheral blood, obtained 28 days after the second AZD1222 dose. The sequence derives from an adult who received the AZD1222 COVID-19 vaccine. The DNA for the CDR3 is TGTGCCAGCTCACCCGGGTTAAACCCTAACTATGGCTACACCTTC. Amino acid sequence: CASSPGLNPNYGYTF.